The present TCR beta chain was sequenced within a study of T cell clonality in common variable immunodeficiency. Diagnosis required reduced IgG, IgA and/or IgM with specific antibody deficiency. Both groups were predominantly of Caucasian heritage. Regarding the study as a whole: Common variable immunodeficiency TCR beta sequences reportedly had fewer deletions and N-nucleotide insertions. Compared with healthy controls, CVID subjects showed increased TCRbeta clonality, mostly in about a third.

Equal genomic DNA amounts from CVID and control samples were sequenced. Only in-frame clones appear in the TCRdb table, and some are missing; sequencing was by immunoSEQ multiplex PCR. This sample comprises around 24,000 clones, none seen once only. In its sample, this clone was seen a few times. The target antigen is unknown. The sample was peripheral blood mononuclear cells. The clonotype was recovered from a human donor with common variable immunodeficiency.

The CDR3 reads CASSEVGTGRQPQHF. CDR3 DNA (partial): TGTGCCAGCAGTGAAGTAGGGACAGGGCGCCAGCCC. The V call is TRBV6-1, the J call TRBJ1-5, with TRBD1 matching 9 bases. The read is 3 residues too short to cover the CDR3 end, so that end is filled in from the germline J gene. Germline lookup yields CDR1 MNHNS and CDR2 SASEGT. V dropped 1 base and J dropped 7; count of bases not matched to a gene: 5. The CDR3 totals 15 residues.